The clone carrying this TCR beta chain occurred once. Its antigen is as yet unknown. A multiplex PCR was run with 60 Vbeta primers and 13 Jbeta primers. Clones were sequenced by immunoSEQ multiplex PCR, and TCRdb holds only the in-frame ones, with some missing. The table shows roughly 200,000 clones, with about four fifths occurring only once. This specimen belongs to a study of cytomegalovirus exposure and HLA in healthy donors. Whole-study findings and limits: Per a later analysis, 18,000 or so TCR beta sequences showed association with HLA alleles at 0.05 false discovery rate.

V shed 3 bases and J shed 2 bases, with 12 bases lying between them. Germline CDR1 and CDR2: SGDLS and YYNGEE. The CDR3 sequence is 14 residues long. Sample: PBMCs. The rearrangement joins TRBV9 to TRBJ2-7, with a possible D match to TRBD1 (7 bases). This receptor was obtained from a female donor in good health and CMV-seronegative. CDR3 bases: TGTGCCAGCAGCGCGGGGGACAGAACCTACGAGCAGTACTTC. Translating gives CASSAGDRTYEQYF. Variable domain in full (rest from reference TRBV9 and TRBJ2-7): DSGVTQTPKHLITATGQRVTLRCSPRSGDLSVYWYQQSLDQGLQFLIQYYNGEERAKGNILERFSAQQFPDLHSELNLSSLELGDSALYFCASSAGDRTYEQYFGPGTRLTVT.